Sequencing of this T cell receptor beta chain was carried out in a study of PD-L1 blockade in urothelial cancer. CDR3 length: 13 amino acids. CDR1 and CDR2 (germline): SGHDN, FVKESK. The V end lost 1 base, the J end lost 0 bases, and 3 bases lay between the germline ends. Specified time point: peripheral blood 6 weeks after treatment start. TCRdb keeps only in-frame clones here, not all; method: immunoSEQ multiplex PCR. Found here are 40,000 to 55,000 clones, approximately 84% of them singletons; the top ten hold 10%. V usage is TRBV14 and J usage is TRBJ1-1; no reliable D call. The clonotype comes from a man in his 60s with urothelial cancer. The sample here was PBMCs, taken around atezolizumab (anti-PD-L1) treatment. The CDR3 loop reads CASSQVMNTEAFF. The CDR3 DNA sequence: TGTGCCAGCAGCCAAGTTATGAACACTGAAGCTTTCTTT.